This TCR beta chain originates from a study of T cells in Graves' hyperthyroidism and ophthalmopathy. Ten or more counts support this clonotype. TCR beta CDR3 sequences were amplified from RNA transcripts. First-round RT-PCR of the TCR CDR3 relied on the HTBI primer set. Using its own MiXCR run on the multiplex PCR reads, TCRdb lists one record per CDR3 protein. The repertoire consists of under 700,000 distinct CDR3 sequences, with about a sixth occurring once and the leading ten covering around a sixth. The origin of this receptor is a woman aged 18-30 years with Graves' hyperthyroidism. The specimen sequenced was blood.

The CDR3 here is CASSPFGAYDNEQFF. CDR3 nucleotide sequence: TGTGCCAGCAGCCCCTTCGGGGCGTACGACAATGAGCAGTTCTTC. This chain links TRBV6-1 with TRBJ2-1; D could derive from TRBD1 or TRBD2 (5 bases each). The germline gives CDR1 MNHNS, CDR2 SASEGT. The CDR3 extends over 15 amino acids. The ends were cut back, 6 bases at V and 5 bases at J, with 17 bases in the middle.